The rows below give T cell receptor beta chains drawn from one sample of a study of T cell repertoires in ileal Crohn's disease. Clones were read by immunoSEQ multiplex PCR, and TCRdb kept only the in-frame ones, dropping some. Among roughly 3,800 clones listed, approximately 65% were seen once. Sequences were obtained from ileal tissue. All receptors derive from an adult with Crohn's disease. Both conserved end residues are trimmed from each CDR3. D genes are given only for firm matches. Clone size is not always given. Where it is, it says once, few, many or a class for expanded clones.

size: -; V: TRBV6-5; J: TRBJ1-1; D: -; CDR3: ASTSSGPGNTEAF
size: few; V: TRBV5-6; J: TRBJ1-2; D: -; CDR3: ASSLAEDRGYT
size: -; V: TRBV11-1; J: TRBJ1-5; D: TRBD1; CDR3: ASSADRAKPQH
size: once; V: TRBV6-1; J: TRBJ1-2; D: -; CDR3: ASSEWGGSGYGYT
size: -; V: TRBV19; J: TRBJ1-2; D: -; CDR3: ASSILSGGYT
size: -; V: TRBV28; J: TRBJ1-5; D: -; CDR3: ASSPPDRYQPQH
size: once; V: TRBV5-4; J: TRBJ2-1; D: -; CDR3: ASSPTGSSYNEQF
size: -; V: TRBV5-1; J: TRBJ2-3; D: -; CDR3: ASNTEGADTQY
size: -; V: TRBV6-5; J: TRBJ2-3; D: TRBD2; CDR3: ASSYSAGGADTQY
size: -; V: TRBV15; J: TRBJ1-5; D: -; CDR3: ATSRDSSNQPQH
size: -; V: TRBV6-1; J: TRBJ1-1; D: TRBD1; CDR3: ASRTRDRENTEAF
size: -; V: TRBV7-3; J: TRBJ1-1; D: TRBD1; CDR3: ASSLRQGVAEAF
size: few; V: TRBV5-6; J: TRBJ1-2; D: -; CDR3: ASSLPGYGYT
size: -; V: TRBV5-1; J: TRBJ1-2; D: -; CDR3: ASSPAVGEAYGYT
size: -; V: TRBV27; J: TRBJ2-3; D: -; CDR3: ASSFRGDTQY
size: -; V: TRBV19; J: TRBJ2-5; D: -; CDR3: ASSRMGAKETQY
size: -; V: TRBV9; J: TRBJ2-3; D: TRBD2; CDR3: ASSESGAYTDTQY
size: -; V: TRBV11-3; J: TRBJ2-2; D: -; CDR3: ASSLDRSGGELF
size: few; V: TRBV7-2; J: TRBJ1-4; D: -; CDR3: ASSSESGEKLF
size: -; V: TRBV18; J: TRBJ2-6; D: TRBD1; CDR3: ASSLTTGSYSGANVLT
size: -; V: TRBV6-5; J: TRBJ2-2; D: TRBD2; CDR3: ASSTSGRLAGELF
size: -; V: TRBV2; J: TRBJ2-5; D: -; CDR3: ASSEGRETQY
size: -; V: TRBV27; J: TRBJ1-4; D: TRBD1; CDR3: ASSPTSQGAEEKLF
size: -; V: TRBV10-3; J: TRBJ1-2; D: TRBD1; CDR3: ATREGTGGANYGYT
size: -; V: TRBV5-3; J: TRBJ2-5; D: -; CDR3: ARSLAAGEETQY
size: few; V: TRBV5-1; J: TRBJ2-5; D: TRBD1; CDR3: ASSSTGGAETQY
size: once; V: TRBV29-1; J: TRBJ1-2; D: -; CDR3: SVPDRSANYGYT
size: once; V: TRBV7-2; J: TRBJ1-2; D: TRBD1; CDR3: ASSPETGPYGYT
size: -; V: TRBV19; J: TRBJ2-3; D: TRBD2; CDR3: ASGGETDTQY
size: few; V: TRBV7-6; J: TRBJ2-1; D: TRBD2; CDR3: ASSSPTSGRPTYNEQF
size: few; V: TRBV4-3; J: TRBJ1-5; D: -; CDR3: ASSQYSQGGQPQH
size: few; V: TRBV6-1; J: TRBJ1-1; D: -; CDR3: ASRLSNAEAF
size: -; V: TRBV5-4; J: TRBJ2-1; D: TRBD2; CDR3: ASSLISGGAGEQF
size: -; V: TRBV6-1; J: TRBJ2-3; D: TRBD1; CDR3: ASNSRGNTDTQY
size: -; V: TRBV7-8; J: TRBJ1-1; D: -; CDR3: ASSLGPGLNTEAF
size: -; V: TRBV5-4; J: TRBJ1-2; D: TRBD1; CDR3: ASSLSKGTDYGYT
size: -; V: TRBV7-2; J: TRBJ1-1; D: -; CDR3: ASSSRATDSYTEAF
size: few; V: TRBV29-1; J: TRBJ2-3; D: -; CDR3: SVDVGFAEGADTQY
size: -; V: TRBV4-1; J: TRBJ1-2; D: TRBD1; CDR3: ASSPGTGADPNGYT
size: -; V: TRBV15; J: TRBJ2-2; D: -; CDR3: ATATVYGELF
size: -; V: TRBV5-6; J: TRBJ2-1; D: TRBD1; CDR3: ASSPRQGSTYNEQF
size: -; V: TRBV4-3; J: TRBJ2-7; D: TRBD1; CDR3: ASSQDVGTGNHEQY
size: -; V: TRBV19; J: TRBJ2-5; D: -; CDR3: ASSVAAYQETQY
size: -; V: TRBV7-9; J: TRBJ2-1; D: -; CDR3: ASSLSRGYRSYNEQF
size: -; V: TRBV5-1; J: TRBJ2-1; D: -; CDR3: ASSLASFREQF
size: large; V: TRBV9; J: TRBJ1-1; D: -; CDR3: ASKLTENTEAF
size: few; V: TRBV5-1; J: TRBJ1-4; D: TRBD1; CDR3: ASSSRGQVDEKLF
size: -; V: TRBV11-2; J: TRBJ2-7; D: -; CDR3: ASSLDLYEQY
size: few; V: TRBV2; J: TRBJ2-3; D: -; CDR3: ASSEPFPSTDTQY
size: few; V: TRBV5-6; J: TRBJ1-1; D: -; CDR3: ASSLSTRRRWDTEAF
size: -; V: TRBV27; J: TRBJ2-4; D: -; CDR3: ASSAQGRGNIQY
size: -; V: TRBV7-2; J: TRBJ1-1; D: -; CDR3: ASSLNVGRLMNTEAF
size: -; V: TRBV2; J: TRBJ2-5; D: -; CDR3: ASSEPGGPQETQY